What follows are 29 T cell receptor beta chains derived from one specimen sequenced in a study of T cells after yellow fever vaccination. TCRdb fed the 5' RACE reads into MiXCR, producing one record per CDR3 protein. The table has more than 300,000 distinct CDR3 sequences, roughly a tenth seen once. This specimen was CD4+ T cells sorted from PBMCs, taken 45 days after the yellow fever booster vaccination. These receptors came from a man between 18 and 35 years old who received the YFV17D yellow fever vaccine.

The sample holds a few counts of this clonotype. J is TRBJ2-5 and V is TRBV20-1; D unclear. V was cut by 5 bases and J by 7 bases, with 8 bases left in between. CDR3 length: 10 amino acids. Germline V gene data show CDR1 as DFQATT and CDR2 as SNEGSKA (reference sequence). As DNA, the CDR3 is TGCAGTGCTGCTCGCGGGACCCAGTACTTC. Protein product: CSAARGTQYF.

This clonotype was picked up a small number of times. The rearrangement joins TRBV11-2 to TRBJ2-2; D gene ambiguous. V shed 2 bases and J shed 7 bases, with 11 bases lying between them. CDR1 and CDR2 (germline): SGHAT, FQNNGV. CDR3 length equals 14 residues. In DNA form, the CDR3 reads TGTGCCAGCAGCTTAATGGGGTCGGTCGGGGAGCTGTTTTTT. Its translation is CASSLMGSVGELFF.

The rearrangement uses TRBV6-5 and TRBJ2-3, with D hard to call. The germline V and J ends were trimmed by 5 bases and 8 bases, with 17 bases remaining between them. Germline V gene data show CDR1 as MNHEY and CDR2 as SVGAGI. The CDR3 covers 14 residues. The CDR3 sequence: CASSTPDGHGTQYF. The CDR3 DNA reads TGTGCCAGCAGTACCCCGGACGGGCATGGTACGCAGTATTTT.

This clonotype was recorded a few times. V is TRBV5-1 and J is TRBJ2-3; possible D gene TRBD2, 5 bases. Germline CDR1 reads SGHRS; CDR2 reads YFSETQ. The CDR3 consists of 14 residues. V lost 4 bases and J lost 8, with 17 bases in between. CDR3 loop: CASSPGSASVTQYF. The CDR3 DNA follows: TGCGCCAGCAGCCCGGGGAGCGCATCAGTTACGCAGTATTTT.

This clonotype came up many times. J is TRBJ2-3 and V is TRBV14, with D perhaps TRBD1 or TRBD2 (6 bases each). The CDR3 spans 16 residues. Germline V lookup: CDR1 SGHDN, CDR2 FVKESK. Trimming took 1 base from V and 2 from J, leaving 13 bases between them. This chain's CDR3 is CASSQGPGAFTDTQYF. The CDR3 DNA reads as TGTGCCAGCAGCCAAGGGCCGGGGGCCTTCACAGATACGCAGTATTTT.

V and J are TRBV6-5 and TRBJ1-2; no clear D gene. Trimming left V 3 bases short and J 2 bases short, with 13 bases between. The germline V gene encodes CDR1 MNHEY and CDR2 SVGAGI. The CDR3 has 15 residues. For the CDR3, the DNA is TGTGCCAGCAGTTATAGTTTTAAGGCCAACTATGGCTACACCTTC. Residues: CASSYSFKANYGYTF.

This clonotype was observed at least ten times. The V call is TRBV5-1, the J call TRBJ2-3, with TRBD1 identical over 8 bases. Germline V gene lookup returns CDR1 SGHRS and CDR2 YFSETQ. The CDR3 extends over 14 amino acids. V was clipped by 2 bases and J by 6 bases; unmatched bases: 5. CDR3 coding DNA: TGCGCCAGCAGCTTAATCCGACAGGGGGATACGCAGTATTTT. It translates to CASSLIRQGDTQYF. The full variable domain, with the rest looked up from reference TRBV5-1 and TRBJ2-3, is KAGVTQTPRYLIKTRGQQVTLSCSPISGHRSVSWYQQTPGQGLQFLFEYFSETQRNKGNFPGRFSGRQFSNSRSEMNVSTLELGDSALYLCASSLIRQGDTQYFGPGTRLTVL.

A few counts support this clonotype. The chain uses TRBV6-5 and TRBJ2-5; maybe TRBD2 (6 bases). Trimming stripped 5 bases from V and 5 bases from J, with 15 bases between. CDR3 length equals 14 residues. The germline CDR1 and CDR2 sequences are MNHEY and SVGAGI. Here the CDR3 reads CASSTRTGGETQYF. The CDR3 bases are TGTGCCAGCAGTACACGAACAGGAGGGGAGACCCAGTACTTC.

The sample holds many counts of this clonotype. The chain recombines TRBV29-1 with TRBJ1-1; D uncertain. Germline V lookup: CDR1 SQVTM, CDR2 ANQGSEA. V was pared by 4 bases and J by 6 bases, with 18 bases between. CDR3 length: 14 amino acids. CDR3 region: CSVGGLRLRPEAFF. CDR3 DNA sequence: TGCAGCGTTGGGGGTTTGCGGTTACGTCCTGAAGCTTTCTTT.

The chain links TRBV7-3 to TRBJ2-5; tentative D call: TRBD1 (5 bases). Germline-derived CDR1 and CDR2 are SGHTA and FQGTGA. This CDR3 has 12 amino acids. Trimming removed 5 bases from V and 5 bases from J, with 9 bases in between. The CDR3 DNA sequence: TGTGCCAGCAGCGTCTCAGGGGAGACCCAGTACTTC. Its protein product is CASSVSGETQYF.

This clonotype was seen many times. The chain combines TRBV9 with TRBJ2-3, with D perhaps given as TRBD1 or TRBD2 (5 bases each). The CDR3 spans 16 residues. Trimming left V 0 bases short and J 2 bases short, with 13 bases between. Germline CDR1 SGDLS, CDR2 YYNGEE. Here the CDR3 DNA reads TGTGCCAGCAGCGTAGCGGGACCGCCCAACACAGATACGCAGTATTTT. Its translation: CASSVAGPPNTDTQYF.

At least ten counts were recorded for this clonotype. The chain links TRBV4-1 to TRBJ2-2; 10 positions match TRBD1. CDR1 is MGHRA and CDR2 is YSYEKL in the germline V gene. V gave up 1 base and J gave up 4 bases; unmatched junction bases: 3. This CDR3 is built from 16 residues. The CDR3 loop is CASSQGQGALTGELFF. CDR3 sequence (DNA): TGCGCCAGCAGCCAAGGACAGGGGGCGCTCACCGGGGAGCTGTTTTTT.

This rearrangement joins TRBV5-1 to TRBJ2-2, with D possibly being TRBD1 (5 bases). The CDR3 runs 14 residues. Trimming removed 3 bases at V and 4 bases at J, with 10 bases between. Germline assignment: CDR1 SGHRS and CDR2 YFSETQ. Here the CDR3 DNA reads TGCGCCAGCAGCTCCCGACAGTCCACCGGGGAGCTGTTTTTT. It translates to CASSSRQSTGELFF. The full variable domain, completed using reference TRBV5-1 and TRBJ2-2, is KAGVTQTPRYLIKTRGQQVTLSCSPISGHRSVSWYQQTPGQGLQFLFEYFSETQRNKGNFPGRFSGRQFSNSRSEMNVSTLELGDSALYLCASSSRQSTGELFFGEGSRLTVL.

This chain connects TRBV7-3 to TRBJ2-2; the D is unclear. Germline V CDR1 and CDR2: SGHTA, FQGTGA. V was shortened by 2 bases and J by 4 bases, with 8 bases between the two germline ends. CDR3 length: 14 amino acids. The CDR3 DNA reads as TGTGCCAGCAGCTTATCGTACATCACCGGGGAGCTGTTTTTT. This codes for CASSLSYITGELFF. Together with reference TRBV7-3 and TRBJ2-2, the CDR3 gives the full variable domain: GAGVSQTPSNKVTEKGKYVELRCDPISGHTALYWYRQSLGQGPEFLIYFQGTGAADDSGLPNDRFFAVRPEGSVSTLKIQRTERGDSAVYLCASSLSYITGELFFGEGSRLTVL.

The chain combines TRBV18 with TRBJ2-7; TRBD1 is a possible D gene (6 bases). This CDR3 spans 15 amino acids. V was clipped by 6 bases and J by 0 bases, with 15 bases between them. CDR1 is KGHSH and CDR2 is LQKENI in the germline V gene. As DNA, the CDR3 is TGTGCCAGCTCCCTCGGCAGGGGTAACTCCTACGAGCAGTACTTC. This encodes CASSLGRGNSYEQYF.

This chain links TRBV18 with TRBJ1-3; 7 nucleotides agree with TRBD1. With V trimmed by 0 bases and J by 9 bases, 11 bases remained unmatched. The CDR3 is 16 residues long. CDR1 and CDR2 (germline): KGHSH, LQKENI. The CDR3 protein is CASSPPRTGIGVTIYF. The CDR3 region has the DNA TGTGCCAGCTCACCACCCAGGACAGGAATAGGAGTCACCATATATTTT.

This clonotype was recorded a few times. The rearrangement uses TRBV6-5 and TRBJ1-3; the D gene is possibly TRBD1 (5 bases). Deletions cut 2 bases from V and 0 bases from J, with 8 bases between. The CDR3 consists of 15 residues. CDR1 and CDR2 from the germline V gene are MNHEY and SVGAGI. Written as DNA, the CDR3 is TGTGCCAGCAGTTACGGGGGAGACTCTGGAAACACCATATATTTT. Translation gives CASSYGGDSGNTIYF.

About this clonotype: A much larger clone is a single base away; this may be a read error. The chain carries TRBV9 and TRBJ2-6; D gene unclear. Germline CDR1 SGDLS, CDR2 YYNGEE. The length of the CDR3 is 13 residues. V was shortened by 3 bases and J by 6 bases, with 7 bases between the two germline ends. The CDR3 reads CASSAAVANVLTF. Here the CDR3 DNA reads TGTGCCAGCAGCGCGGCTGTGGCCAACGTCCTGACTTTC.

The rearrangement joins TRBV7-2 to TRBJ1-5; D is undetermined. With 5 bases removed from V and 4 bases from J, the gap between germline ends came to 18 bases. Germline lookup yields CDR1 SGHTA and CDR2 FQGNSA. The CDR3 has 16 residues. This CDR3 reads CASSETGPRNNQPQHF. The CDR3 bases are TGTGCCAGCAGCGAAACCGGGCCGCGGAATAATCAGCCCCAGCATTTT.

This clonotype has a handful of counts. The gene calls are TRBV9 and TRBJ2-4; TRBD2 matches 14 bases. Trimming cost V 0 bases and J 7 bases; bases outside gene matches: 3. The CDR3 covers 16 residues. Germline V gene data show CDR1 as SGDLS and CDR2 as YYNGEE. The chain's CDR3 is CASSVGLAGGLNIQYF. The CDR3 DNA reads TGTGCCAGCAGCGTAGGACTAGCGGGGGGGCTGAACATTCAGTACTTC.

This clonotype was counted ten times or more. The gene calls are TRBV3-1 and TRBJ1-1, with 10 bases lining up with TRBD1. The ends lost 2 bases at V and 11 bases at J; junction bases unmatched: 11. Germline V CDR1 and CDR2: LGHDT, YNNKEL (reference sequence). This CDR3 has 15 residues. Here the CDR3 DNA reads TGTGCCAGCAGCCAACCGGGACAGGGGAGCCTCGGGGCTTTCTTT. This translates into CASSQPGQGSLGAFF.

CDR3 DNA: TGTGCCAGCAGCTCTAAAAAAACTAGCGGGGGCGCCACCGGGGAGCTGTTTTTT. Residues: CASSSKKTSGGATGELFF. This rearrangement joins TRBV7-3 to TRBJ2-2; TRBD2 matches at 11 bases. J lost 4 bases, V lost 4 bases, and 11 bases had no gene match. The CDR3 covers 18 residues. Germline V gene data show CDR1 as SGHTA and CDR2 as FQGTGA.

The chain carries TRBV4-3 and TRBJ1-1; TRBD1 might be the D (6 bases). CDR3 length: 15 residues. CDR1 and CDR2 from the germline V gene are LGHNA and YSLEER. Between the trimmed V and J ends, which lost 4 bases and 8 bases, there was a span of 20 bases. In DNA, the CDR3 is TGCGCCAGCAGCCGACTCCTCGTGGGGGGCGAGGAAGCTTTCTTT. Translation: CASSRLLVGGEEAFF.

The CDR3 protein is CASSLARGTSVGDTQYF. CDR3 coding DNA: TGTGCCAGCAGCTTAGCGCGGGGGACTAGCGTGGGAGATACGCAGTATTTT. The chain is built from TRBV7-2 and TRBJ2-3; 10 bases align to TRBD2. The CDR3 has 17 amino acids. The V segment lost 0 bases and the J segment 5 bases; nucleotides outside the gene matches: 8. Germline V lookup: CDR1 SGHTA, CDR2 FQGNSA.

The chain combines TRBV20-1 with TRBJ1-1; D may be TRBD1 (6 bases). Germline loops: CDR1 DFQATT, CDR2 SNEGSKA (reference sequence). V shed 1 base and J shed 6 bases, with 12 bases lying between them. This CDR3 is 13 amino acids long. The DNA for the CDR3 is TGCAGTGCTAGAGCATGGGGGGCCTCTGAAGCTTTCTTT. Translating gives CSARAWGASEAFF.

This clonotype was counted between two and nine times. CDR3 loop: CASRPTGGNTGELFF. The CDR3 bases are TGCGCCAGCAGGCCTACAGGGGGTAACACCGGGGAGCTGTTTTTT. V gene TRBV5-1 combines with J gene TRBJ2-2; 8 bases line up with TRBD1. The CDR3 is 15 amino acids. V gave up 5 bases and J gave up 2 bases; unmatched junction bases: 5. Per germline, CDR1 SGHRS and CDR2 YFSETQ.

This clonotype has a handful of counts. Here the CDR3 DNA reads TGTGCCAGCTCACCGGGACTAGCGGACTCCTACGAGCAGTACTTC. Translation gives CASSPGLADSYEQYF. V gene TRBV18 combines with J gene TRBJ2-7; TRBD2 matches 11 bases. The length of the CDR3 is 15 residues. CDR1 and CDR2 (germline): KGHSH, LQKENI. The J segment lost 0 bases and the V segment lost 3 bases, leaving 1 base of the junction unmatched.

This clonotype turned up a few times. The genes are TRBV5-1 and TRBJ2-2; tentatively, D is TRBD1 or TRBD2 (5 bases each). Germline V lookup: CDR1 SGHRS, CDR2 YFSETQ. Deletions cut 5 bases from V and 4 bases from J, with 18 bases between. The CDR3 extends over 16 amino acids. Here the CDR3 reads CASSLRDLLSTGELFF. Written as DNA, the CDR3 is TGCGCCAGCAGTCTCCGGGACCTCCTATCCACCGGGGAGCTGTTTTTT.

The chain has TRBV5-1 and TRBJ2-7; D is unclear. Germline-derived CDR1 and CDR2 are SGHRS and YFSETQ. The CDR3 length is 14 residues. Trimming stripped 4 bases from V and 2 bases from J, with 13 bases between. CDR3 nucleotides: TGCGCCAGCAGCGAGAGACGGGCCCCCTACGAGCAGTACTTC. This translates into CASSERRAPYEQYF. Full variable domain (outside the CDR3, taken from reference TRBV5-1 and TRBJ2-7): KAGVTQTPRYLIKTRGQQVTLSCSPISGHRSVSWYQQTPGQGLQFLFEYFSETQRNKGNFPGRFSGRQFSNSRSEMNVSTLELGDSALYLCASSERRAPYEQYFGPGTRLTVT.